This TCR beta chain was sequenced for a study of T-cell reconstitution after alpha-beta-depleted transplantation in children. Germline values: CDR1 MNHNS, CDR2 SASEGT. The CDR3 has 13 residues. The V and J ends lost 5 bases and 5 bases respectively, with 10 bases between them. Researchers prepared the TCRbeta library using unique molecular identifiers, the study reports. TCRdb re-derived calls from the PCR reads in MiXCR, one entry per CDR3 protein. This sample has some 340,000 distinct CDR3 sequences, with around a tenth found just once. The input for sequencing was PBMCs from the stem cell graft donor, taken from the stem cell graft. The TCR sequence derives from a human donor who donated a stem cell graft to a child with acute lymphoblastic leukemia. The chain employs TRBV6-1 and TRBJ1-5, with D possibly TRBD1 on 6 matching bases. The CDR3 reads CASSRQEHQPQHF. The CDR3 DNA follows: TGTGCCAGCAGTAGACAGGAACATCAGCCCCAGCATTTT.